The following is a T cell receptor beta chain sequence with its context. Its antigen is currently unknown. Germline CDR1 reads MDHEN; CDR2 reads SYDVKM. The CDR3 totals 14 residues. V was pared by 5 bases and J by 4 bases, with 4 bases of the junction left unmatched. This entry belongs to a study of cytomegalovirus exposure and HLA in healthy donors. Study-level results: Most TCR beta V segments were productive about 90% or about 30% of the time in an earlier analysis. Specificity of three CMV-associated chains for CMV antigens was verified in vitro.

The PCR ran on 60 Vbeta and 13 Jbeta primers. Data came from immunoSEQ multiplex PCR; TCRdb stores just in-frame clones and leaves some out. The table has 85,000 to 100,000 clones, 64% seen once; the top ten hold 2.5% to 3.5%. This receptor was identified in a man aged 60-69 years in good health and CMV-seronegative. The chain recombines TRBV28 with TRBJ1-2, with 10 bases lining up with TRBD1. Sequencing input: PBMCs. CDR3 loop: CASSPGQGSYGYTF. In nucleotides, the CDR3 is TGTGCCAGCAGTCCGGGACAGGGGTCCTATGGCTACACCTTC.